This T cell receptor (beta chain) was observed in a study of tumour-infiltrating T cells in Burkitt lymphoma. On the study more broadly: Repertoire clonality predicted overall and progression-free survival.

Sequencing used immunoSEQ multiplex PCR; TCRdb keeps in-frame clones, though not all of them. The sample records roughly 15,000 clones, roughly 85% being singletons. Trimming took off 0 bases at V and 5 bases at J, with 8 bases between the two ends. There are 14 residues in the CDR3. Germline loops: CDR1 SGHRS, CDR2 YFSETQ. This chain uses TRBV5-1 with TRBJ1-4; no reliable D call. The TCR comes from a human donor with diffuse large B-cell lymphoma. Sequenced: tumor tissue. In DNA, the CDR3 is TGCGCCAGCAGCTTGGGACGGCCAAATGAAAAACTGTTTTTT. It translates to CASSLGRPNEKLFF.